The entry below gives a single T cell receptor (beta chain) sequence along with its context. What it binds is unknown. Here immunoSEQ multiplex PCR was the method, and the copy in TCRdb shows in-frame clones only, minus some. The sample records fewer than 35,000 clones, about 73% being singletons. The sample comes from a study of a mutant IDH1 vaccine in newly diagnosed glioma. Study information: The treated population exhibited a male proportion of around 62%, a female proportion of 37.5%, and a mean age of approximately 42 years. Earlier treatment was radiotherapy, temozolomide, or both, with most getting both.

Described time point: week 11, during vaccination. What each vaccine dose contained was 300 ug of mutant IDH1 20-mer peptide, accompanied by topical imiquimod. The sequencing here drew on PBMCs, taken from a glioma patient whose treatment included an IDH1 peptide vaccine. The sequence was obtained from a man younger than 40 with glioma.

CDR3 in amino acids: CAWSVPGRYSNQPQHF. The CDR3 bases are TGTGCCTGGAGCGTACCGGGCAGATATAGCAATCAGCCCCAGCATTTT. The chain links TRBV30 to TRBJ1-5; no firm D call. CDR1 is GTSNPN and CDR2 is SVGIG in the germline V gene (reference sequence). The CDR3 has 16 amino acids. V shed 3 bases and J shed 0 bases, with 15 bases lying between them.